These T cell receptor beta chains were read from a single sample in a study of T cells after posttransplantation cyclophosphamide. The table came from immunoSEQ multiplex PCR; TCRdb's copy has only in-frame clones and leaves some out. Listed here are approximately 35,000 clones without any singletons, the top ten holding around 1.2%. Material for sequencing was PBMCs. Source of these receptors: a girl aged 10-17 years in good health, CMV-negative, and a related stem cell transplant donor. Both conserved end residues are part of each CDR3. A D gene is named only where the DNA matches it firmly. The size field is filled for only some rows; it gives once, few, many or a size class.

d_call	j_call	v_call	clone_size	cdr3_nt	cdr3_aa
-	TRBJ2-3	TRBV7-2	-	TGTGCCAGCAGCACACACGGGAACCACATAGATACGCAGTATTTT	CASSTHGNHIDTQYF
-	TRBJ1-5	TRBV28	few	TGTGCCAGCAGTTTATCCTTTCTGCAGGAGGCGTCTAATCAGCCCCAGCATTTT	CASSLSFLQEASNQPQHF
TRBD1	TRBJ1-1	TRBV18	few	TGTGCCAGCTCGTTGACAGGGCTGAACACTGAAGCTTTCTTT	CASSLTGLNTEAFF
-	TRBJ1-5	TRBV27	few	TGTGCCAGCAGTTTACGTAGCAATCAGCCCCAGCATTTT	CASSLRSNQPQHF
TRBD1	TRBJ1-3	TRBV4-1	many	TGCGCCAGCAGCCGCTATTTAGGGACAGGGATTGGGAGCTCTGGAAACACCATATATTTT	CASSRYLGTGIGSSGNTIYF
-	TRBJ2-7	TRBV7-8	many	TGTGCCAGCAGCAATCGAGGGGGAGGGTCCTACGAGCAGTACTTC	CASSNRGGGSYEQYF
TRBD1	TRBJ1-2	TRBV19	many	TGTGCCAGTAGTAACACCGGGACAGGGACCCTAGGCTACACCTTC	CASSNTGTGTLGYTF
-	TRBJ2-7	TRBV6-4	-	TGTGCCAGCAGTGGCAGGGTCTACGAGCAGTACTTC	CASSGRVYEQYF
-	TRBJ1-2	TRBV5-6	many	TGTGCCAGCAGCTTACAGGGAGATGGCTACACCTTC	CASSLQGDGYTF
-	TRBJ1-6	TRBV7-9	many	TGTGCCAGCAGCTTAAGGCTGCCGCATCGGGTACCCCTCCACTTT	CASSLRLPHRVPLHF
TRBD1	TRBJ1-3	TRBV30	many	TGTGCCTGGAGGTCCCTCACAGGGGGTGGAAACACCATATATTTT	CAWRSLTGGGNTIYF
TRBD1	TRBJ1-2	TRBV4-1	-	TGCGCCAGCAGCCAAGATCGGACAGGGTGGTACTATGGCTACACCTTC	CASSQDRTGWYYGYTF
TRBD1	TRBJ2-2	TRBV19	many	TGTGCCAGTAGTATCGGACAGGGGGCTCTGACCGGGGAGCTGTTTTTT	CASSIGQGALTGELFF
-	TRBJ1-2	TRBV4-1	few	TGCGCCAGCAGCCAGACAATGACTAACTATGGCTACACCTTC	CASSQTMTNYGYTF
TRBD1	TRBJ2-5	TRBV29-1	many	TGCAGAGGACAGGGTGGTTGGACCCAGTACTTC	CRGQGGWTQYF
-	TRBJ2-7	TRBV10-3	many	TGTGCCATCAGTGAGACAGGGTGGGGAGCGGACGAGCAGTACTTC	CAISETGWGADEQYF
-	TRBJ1-2	TRBV15	-	TGTGCCACCAGCATCGAACGGGCAGGGCTGAACTATGGCTACACCTTC	CATSIERAGLNYGYTF
-	TRBJ1-1	TRBV19	many	TGTGCCAGTAGGGACACGCCGAACACTGAAGCTTTCTTT	CASRDTPNTEAFF
-	TRBJ1-1	TRBV11-2	many	TGTGCCAGCAGCTGGGGACACAGTGAAGCTTTCTTT	CASSWGHSEAFF
TRBD1	TRBJ1-1	TRBV9	many	TGTGCCAGCAGCGGGGACAGGGACACTGAAGCTTTCTTT	CASSGDRDTEAFF
-	TRBJ2-2	TRBV9	few	TGTGCCAGCAGCGTAGGAGGGGGGGGCCTGAGGACCGGGGAGCTGTTTTTT	CASSVGGGGLRTGELFF
-	TRBJ2-7	TRBV27	few	TGTGCCAGCAGACGGAGGGGCGAGCAGTACTTC	CASRRRGEQYF
-	TRBJ1-1	TRBV7-3	many	TGTGCCAGCAGCGTACCAGGGCATCACACTGAAGCTTTCTTT	CASSVPGHHTEAFF
TRBD1	TRBJ2-3	TRBV4-1	-	TGCGCCAGCAGCCCCTGGACAGGGGTTGCTAACACAGATACGCAGTATTTT	CASSPWTGVANTDTQYF
TRBD1	TRBJ1-2	TRBV27	many	TGTGCCAGCAGTTTTTCGACAGGGGAGGGCTACACCTTC	CASSFSTGEGYTF
TRBD1	TRBJ1-6	TRBV30	few	TGTGCCTCCGGGACAGGGGGTTCACCCCTCCACTTT	CASGTGGSPLHF
TRBD1	TRBJ1-1	TRBV7-6	many	TGTGCCAGCAGCTTCGGACAGGGGAACACTGAAGCTTTCTTT	CASSFGQGNTEAFF
-	TRBJ2-3	TRBV4-1	many	TGCGCCAGCAGCCATAGCGGATCTAGCACAGATACGCAGTATTTT	CASSHSGSSTDTQYF
-	TRBJ2-1	TRBV5-4	many	TGTGCCAGCAGTCCTCTACAGGGCTATGAGCAGTTCTTC	CASSPLQGYEQFF
TRBD2	TRBJ2-3	TRBV4-1	many	TGCGCCAGCAGCTTCGGACCGGGACTAGCGGGGACAGATACGCAGTATTTT	CASSFGPGLAGTDTQYF
TRBD2	TRBJ2-7	TRBV19	many	TGTGCCAGTAGGAATGGACTAGCGGGAGGTAGGAACGAGCAGTACTTC	CASRNGLAGGRNEQYF
-	TRBJ1-5	TRBV7-3	few	TGTGCCAGCAGCCTTGATGGGGGGAGCAATCAGCCCCAGCATTTT	CASSLDGGSNQPQHF
TRBD2	TRBJ2-1	TRBV2	many	TGTGCCAGTAGGACTAGCGGGGGGAGTTTTAGCTCCTACAATGAGCAGTTCTTC	CASRTSGGSFSSYNEQFF
-	TRBJ2-1	TRBV4-2	many	TGTGCCAGCAGCCAAGGGATAGGGGTGGGGAATGAGCAGTTCTTC	CASSQGIGVGNEQFF
TRBD2	TRBJ2-5	TRBV7-6	few	TGTGCCAGCAGCTTAGTGGCTAGCGGGTACCAAGAGACCCAGTACTTC	CASSLVASGYQETQYF
-	TRBJ1-1	TRBV29-1	few	TGCAGCGTTGGGGCAAACACTGAAGCTTTCTTT	CSVGANTEAFF
TRBD1	TRBJ1-1	TRBV29-1	few	TGCAGCGTACAGGGGGCCCCCCTGAACACTGAAGCTTTCTTT	CSVQGAPLNTEAFF
-	TRBJ1-1	TRBV2	few	TGTGCCAGCAGTAATCCTCTAGTGAACACTGAAGCTTTCTTT	CASSNPLVNTEAFF
TRBD2	TRBJ2-1	TRBV5-1	many	TGCGCCAGCAGCTTGGCCGGGACTAGCGGGAGCAATGAGCAGTTCTTC	CASSLAGTSGSNEQFF
TRBD1	TRBJ2-5	TRBV10-3	-	TGTGCCATCAGTGCGGCCGGAGGCGGACAGGGACGGGTAGAGACCCAGTACTTC	CAISAAGGGQGRVETQYF
TRBD2	TRBJ2-3	TRBV15	many	TGTGCCACCAGCAGAGAAAAGACTAGCGGGGGATACACAGATACGCAGTATTTT	CATSREKTSGGYTDTQYF
TRBD1	TRBJ1-5	TRBV6-1	many	TGTGCCAGCAGTGATGGGCAGGGGGCTGCTCAGCCCCAGCATTTT	CASSDGQGAAQPQHF
-	TRBJ2-7	TRBV7-9	many	TGTGCCAGCAGCTTTGGGGAGGACCTCTCCTACGAGCAGTACTTC	CASSFGEDLSYEQYF
-	TRBJ2-4	TRBV5-1	many	TGCGCCAGCAGCTTGGCTCTGAGAAACATTCAGTACTTC	CASSLALRNIQYF
TRBD1	TRBJ2-1	TRBV6-4	many	TGTGCCAGCAGTGACTCGACAGGGGGCGGCAATGAGCAGTTCTTC	CASSDSTGGGNEQFF
TRBD1	TRBJ2-7	TRBV6-4	many	TGTGCCAGCAGTGACTCGGACAGGGCCACCTACGAGCAGTACTTC	CASSDSDRATYEQYF